The 10 T cell receptor beta chains listed next were all sequenced from one sample in a study of shared clonotypes between healthy human individuals (TCRdb year 2020). The library was obtained by the immunoSEQ multiplex PCR assay. Entries here come from immuneACCESS through TCRdb and include only in-frame sequences with V and J called. Some clones fail to appear in such tables; in the studies checked, an unresolved V gene covers under half of the shortfall, and the cause of the remainder is unknown. The sample table lists 2 million to 3 million clones, roughly 93% of them with a count of one. Together, the top ten hold 0.36% of the sample. Sequences were obtained from naive CD4+ T cells from PBMCs. This specimen's cell subset or site label, interpreted: CD45RA+ positively selected. These receptors originate from a man aged 18 to 35 in good health. Some clones in this sample may be carry-over from other donors' samples.

This chain uses TRBV7-9 with TRBJ2-1; 11 nucleotides align to TRBD2. Germline-derived CDR1 and CDR2 are SEHNR and FQNEAQ (reference sequence). The CDR3 has 15 amino acids. The junction had 6 bases not matched to a gene; V was cut back by 7 bases and J by 4 bases. DNA of the CDR3: TGTGCCAGCAATCCGACTAGCGGGATATACAATGAGCAGTTCTTC. This encodes CASNPTSGIYNEQFF.

The chain combines TRBV11-2 with TRBJ2-5; a possible D gene is TRBD1 (5 bases). The CDR3 runs to 13 residues. V shed 5 bases and J shed 4 bases, with 11 bases lying between them. The germline CDR1 and CDR2 sequences are SGHAT and FQNNGV. The CDR3 DNA reads as TGTGCCAGCAGCCCGACAGTGAGAGAGACCCAGTACTTC. Residues: CASSPTVRETQYF.

About this clone: The same CDR3 also results from other DNA sequences found in this sample. The chain joins TRBV6-5 to TRBJ2-2; D is unclear. In germline, CDR1 is MNHEY, CDR2 SVGAGI. The CDR3 totals 14 residues. The V and J ends lost 7 bases and 2 bases respectively, with 11 bases between them. The CDR3 nucleotides read TGTGCCAGCACCAGACTGGCAAACACCGGGGAGCTGTTTTTT. Its translation is CASTRLANTGELFF.

In the case of this clone: It may be a read error: a sequence one base away is much more abundant. The sample holds other DNA sequences that translate to the same CDR3. The V gene is TRBV6-1, the J gene TRBJ2-7; D remains unclear. Germline values: CDR1 MNHNS, CDR2 SASEGT. The germline V and J ends were trimmed by 3 bases and 2 bases, with 2 bases remaining between them. The CDR3 consists of 11 residues. The CDR3 bases are TGTGCCAGCAGTGACGCCTACGAGCAGTACTTC. It codes for CASSDAYEQYF.

The rearrangement links TRBV6-5 to TRBJ2-7, with unresolved D. V shed 6 bases and J shed 7 bases, with 13 bases lying between them. Germline CDR1 and CDR2: MNHEY and SVGAGI. The CDR3 has 12 amino acids. This chain's CDR3 is CASSLTTREQYF. In DNA, the CDR3 is TGTGCCAGCAGCCTGACGACCCGGGAGCAGTACTTC.

This chain uses TRBV30 with TRBJ2-1, with 9 bases identical to TRBD2. Germline CDR1 and CDR2: GTSNPN and SVGIG (reference sequence). V shed 0 bases and J 5 bases; nucleotides not matched to a gene: 2. The length of the CDR3 is 14 residues. CDR3 nucleotides: TGTGCCTGGAGTGTAACTAGCGGGCACAATGAGCAGTTCTTC. This encodes CAWSVTSGHNEQFF. The full variable domain, its missing parts supplied by reference TRBV30 and TRBJ2-1, is SQTIHQWPATLVQPVGSPLSLECTVEGTSNPNLYWYRQAAGRGLQLLFYSVGIGQISSEVPQNLSASRPQDRQFILSSKKLLLSDSGFYLCAWSVTSGHNEQFFGPGTRLTVL.

Concerning this clone itself: The sample contains more than one DNA sequence encoding this CDR3. The V and J genes are TRBV7-9 and TRBJ1-1; D is unresolved. CDR3 length: 11 residues. The ends were cut back, 11 bases at V and 4 bases at J, with 11 bases in the middle. Germline V gene data show CDR1 as SEHNR and CDR2 as FQNEAQ (reference sequence). Written as DNA, the CDR3 is TGTGCCTCTATCTGGGGCACTGAAGCTTTCTTT. It specifies CASIWGTEAFF.

The J gene is TRBJ2-1, the V gene TRBV6-5; D may match TRBD1 or TRBD2 (6 bases each). This CDR3 has 11 residues. From germline, CDR1 is MNHEY and CDR2 SVGAGI. V was pared by 5 bases and J by 10 bases, with 9 bases between. The CDR3 region is CASSRGEEQFF. DNA of the CDR3: TGTGCCAGCAGTAGGGGGGAGGAGCAGTTCTTC.

V is TRBV6-1 and J is TRBJ2-7, with D perhaps matching TRBD1 or TRBD2 (5 bases each). Trimming cost V 11 bases and J 5 bases, with 16 bases left between them. This CDR3 contains 12 residues. The germline V gene has CDR1 MNHNS and CDR2 SASEGT. This CDR3 is CAFGGPGHEQYF. CDR3 coding DNA: TGTGCCTTTGGGGGACCCGGGCACGAGCAGTACTTC.

This clone was counted a single time. The genes are TRBV10-3 and TRBJ1-4; D gene uncertain. V gave up 0 bases and J gave up 6 bases, with 2 bases separating them. The germline CDR1 and CDR2 sequences are ENHRY and SYGVKD. The CDR3 extends over 12 amino acids. Written as DNA, the CDR3 is TGTGCCATCAGTGAGTCGGATGAAAAACTGTTTTTT. Its translation is CAISESDEKLFF.